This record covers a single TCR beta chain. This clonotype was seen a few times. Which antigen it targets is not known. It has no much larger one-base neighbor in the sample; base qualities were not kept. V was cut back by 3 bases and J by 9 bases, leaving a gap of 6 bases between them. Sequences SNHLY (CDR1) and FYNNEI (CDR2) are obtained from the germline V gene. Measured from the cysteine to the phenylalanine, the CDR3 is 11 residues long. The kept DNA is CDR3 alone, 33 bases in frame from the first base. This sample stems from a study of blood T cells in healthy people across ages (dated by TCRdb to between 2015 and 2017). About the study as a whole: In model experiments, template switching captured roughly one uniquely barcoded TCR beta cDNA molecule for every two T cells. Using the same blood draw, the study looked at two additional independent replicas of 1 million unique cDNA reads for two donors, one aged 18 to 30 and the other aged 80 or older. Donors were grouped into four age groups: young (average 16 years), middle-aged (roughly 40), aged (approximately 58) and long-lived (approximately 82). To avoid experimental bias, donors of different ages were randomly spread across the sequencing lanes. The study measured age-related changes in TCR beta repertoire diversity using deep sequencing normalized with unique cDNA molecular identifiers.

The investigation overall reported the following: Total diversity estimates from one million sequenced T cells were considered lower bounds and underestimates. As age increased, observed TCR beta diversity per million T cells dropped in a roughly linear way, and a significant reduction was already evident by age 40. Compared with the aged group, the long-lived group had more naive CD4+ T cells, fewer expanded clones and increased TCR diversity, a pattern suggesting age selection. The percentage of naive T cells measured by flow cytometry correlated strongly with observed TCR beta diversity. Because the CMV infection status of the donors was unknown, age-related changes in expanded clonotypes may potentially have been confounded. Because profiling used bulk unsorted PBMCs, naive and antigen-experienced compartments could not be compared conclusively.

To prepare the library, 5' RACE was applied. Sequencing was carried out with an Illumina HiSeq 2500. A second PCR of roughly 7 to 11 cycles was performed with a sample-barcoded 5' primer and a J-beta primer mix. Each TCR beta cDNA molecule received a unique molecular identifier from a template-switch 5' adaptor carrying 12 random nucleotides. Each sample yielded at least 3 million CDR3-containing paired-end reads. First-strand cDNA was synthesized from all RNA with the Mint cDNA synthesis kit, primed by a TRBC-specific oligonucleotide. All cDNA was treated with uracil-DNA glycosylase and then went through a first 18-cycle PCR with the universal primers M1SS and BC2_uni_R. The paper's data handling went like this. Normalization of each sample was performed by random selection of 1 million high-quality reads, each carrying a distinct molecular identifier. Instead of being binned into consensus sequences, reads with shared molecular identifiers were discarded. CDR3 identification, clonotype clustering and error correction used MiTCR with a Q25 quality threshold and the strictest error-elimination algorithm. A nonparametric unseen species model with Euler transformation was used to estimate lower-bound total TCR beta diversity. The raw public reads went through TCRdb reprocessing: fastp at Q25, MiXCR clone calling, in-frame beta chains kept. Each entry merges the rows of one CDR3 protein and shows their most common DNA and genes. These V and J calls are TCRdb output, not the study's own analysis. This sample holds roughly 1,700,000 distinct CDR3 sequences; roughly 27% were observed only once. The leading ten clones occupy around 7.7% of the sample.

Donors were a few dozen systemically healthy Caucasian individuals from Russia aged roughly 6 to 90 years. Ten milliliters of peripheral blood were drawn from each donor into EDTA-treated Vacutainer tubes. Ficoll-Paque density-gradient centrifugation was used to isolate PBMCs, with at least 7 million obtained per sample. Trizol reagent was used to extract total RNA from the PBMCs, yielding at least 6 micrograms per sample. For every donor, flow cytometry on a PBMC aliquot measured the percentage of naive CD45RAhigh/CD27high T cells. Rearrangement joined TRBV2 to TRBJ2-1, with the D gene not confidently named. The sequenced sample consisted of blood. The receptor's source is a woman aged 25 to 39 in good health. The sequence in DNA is TGTGCCAGCAGTGATGATGGTGAGCAGTTCTTC. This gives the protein CASSDDGEQFF.